This T cell receptor (beta chain) comes out of a study of blood T cells in healthy people across ages (dated by TCRdb to the mid-2010s). Study-wide context: In model experiments, roughly one uniquely barcoded TCR beta cDNA molecule per two T cells was captured by template switching. Age-related changes in TCR beta repertoire diversity were measured in the study by deep sequencing normalized with unique cDNA molecular identifiers. The donors were split into four age groups: young (average approximately 16 years), middle-aged (about 40), aged (more than 55) and long-lived (approximately 80). Using the same blood draw, the study looked at two additional independent replicas of 1 million unique cDNA reads for two donors, one aged 18 to 30 and the other aged 80 or older.

Library creation used 5' RACE. Reads for this sample came from an Illumina HiSeq 2500. A second PCR of about 6 to 11 cycles was performed with a sample-barcoded 5' primer and a J-beta primer mix. A template-switch 5' adaptor carrying 12 random nucleotides introduced a unique molecular identifier onto each TCR beta cDNA molecule. Each sample yielded at least 2.5 million CDR3-containing paired-end reads. First-strand cDNA was synthesized from all RNA with the Mint cDNA synthesis kit, primed by a TRBC-specific oligonucleotide. Following uracil-DNA glycosylase treatment, a first 18-cycle PCR with universal primers M1SS and BC2_uni_R was performed on all cDNA. Per the authors' processing: Normalization of each sample was performed by random selection of 1 million high-quality reads, each carrying a distinct molecular identifier. Reads with shared molecular identifiers were discarded instead of being binned into consensus sequences. MiTCR, run with a Q25 quality threshold and the strictest error-elimination algorithm, handled CDR3 identification, clonotype clustering and error correction. Lower-bound total TCR beta diversity was estimated with a nonparametric unseen species model using Euler transformation. TCRdb cleaned the public reads at Q25 with fastp, built clones with MiXCR and kept in-frame beta chains. Here each entry gathers all rows of one CDR3 protein and keeps the most common genes and DNA. V and J calls and clone size were set by TCRdb, not the authors. Across this sample there are 760,000 or so distinct CDR3 sequences, with around 25% seen only once. The leading ten clones occupy roughly a tenth of the sample.

On this clonotype itself: Its target antigen remains unknown. Base qualities are not at hand, and no much larger clone is one base apart.

What the study reported, not specific to this receptor: Compared with the aged group, more naive CD4+ T cells, fewer expanded clones and increased TCR diversity were shown by the long-lived group, suggesting age selection. Bulk unsorted PBMC profiling prevented conclusive comparison of naive and antigen-experienced compartments. There was a strong correlation between observed TCR beta diversity and the percentage of naive T cells measured by flow cytometry. Estimates of total diversity based on one million sequenced T cells were considered lower bounds and underestimates. Observed TCR beta diversity per million T cells fell roughly linearly with age, and a significant reduction was already apparent by age roughly 40. The CMV infection status of donors was not known, potentially confounding age-related changes in expanded clonotypes.

The donors were roughly 39 Caucasian individuals from Russia, aged roughly 6 to 100 years, who were systemically healthy. Approximately 9 milliliters of peripheral blood were collected from each donor into EDTA-treated Vacutainer tubes. Ficoll-Paque density-gradient centrifugation was used to isolate PBMCs, with at least 6.5 million obtained per sample. Trizol reagent was used to extract total RNA from the PBMCs, yielding at least 6 micrograms per sample. Naive CD45RAhigh/CD27high T cell percentages were measured by flow cytometry on a PBMC aliquot from every donor. Taken from the germline V gene, the CDR1 and CDR2 loops are SQVTM and ANQGSEA. From the cysteine through the phenylalanine, the CDR3 covers 12 amino acids. Only the CDR3 DNA is retained, 36 bases long and in frame from the first base. V is shortened by 6 bases, J by 1 base, and the region joining them spans 9 bases. This sample also appeared in a second study, on T cells of mothers and their children. The second investigation adds: Nine systemically healthy Caucasian individuals, comprising three mothers and their six children, were included as donors. cDNA synthesis consumed the entire amount of extracted RNA, loaded at about 1.5 ug RNA in each 15 ul reaction. In the second PCR, sample barcodes and 2-4 random nucleotides were introduced via the M1S primer. Over 9 million TCR beta CDR3 reads were obtained for each mother, and some 3.1 million reads were obtained for each child. Thymic selection similarly shapes TCR recombination output in related and unrelated pairs, with minor effect from inherited differences. Normalized repertoire overlap was always slightly but never significantly higher in related than unrelated mother-child pairs. No persistent microchimeric T cell clones were found, with a detection sensitivity of approximately 110 clones per million clonotypes. To look for features that set related mother-child pairs apart from unrelated individuals, the researchers ran deep NGS to compare the TCR beta repertoires of mothers and children. The mean age was 40 +/- 4 years for the mothers and roughly 11 +/- 4 years for the children. After adapter ligation was performed with NEBNext reagents, the libraries were sequenced on an Illumina HiSeq 2000 with 100+100 nt paired-end reads. To prevent cross-contamination, the mother and child libraries were prepared one month apart and sequenced in separate runs. For each donor, between about 450,000 and 2,300,000 distinct TCR beta clonotypes were identified. Naive TCR beta clonotypes were estimated from low-frequency clonotypes matched to each donor's FACS-determined naive share, without sorting.

The receptor comes from a boy aged 5 to 17 in good health. The sample was blood. The sequence links TRBV29-1 to TRBJ1-1; the D gene cannot be resolved reliably. The DNA is as follows: TGCAGCGTCCTACAGAGGAACACTGAAGCTTTCTTT. It specifies CSVLQRNTEAFF. Joined to the reference TRBV29-1 and TRBJ1-1 proteins, this CDR3 gives the full variable domain: SAVISQKPSRDICQRGTSLTIQCQVDSQVTMMFWYRQQPGQSLTLIATANQGSEATYESGFVIDKFPISRPNLTFSTLTVSNMSPEDSSIYLCSVLQRNTEAFFGQGTRLTVV.